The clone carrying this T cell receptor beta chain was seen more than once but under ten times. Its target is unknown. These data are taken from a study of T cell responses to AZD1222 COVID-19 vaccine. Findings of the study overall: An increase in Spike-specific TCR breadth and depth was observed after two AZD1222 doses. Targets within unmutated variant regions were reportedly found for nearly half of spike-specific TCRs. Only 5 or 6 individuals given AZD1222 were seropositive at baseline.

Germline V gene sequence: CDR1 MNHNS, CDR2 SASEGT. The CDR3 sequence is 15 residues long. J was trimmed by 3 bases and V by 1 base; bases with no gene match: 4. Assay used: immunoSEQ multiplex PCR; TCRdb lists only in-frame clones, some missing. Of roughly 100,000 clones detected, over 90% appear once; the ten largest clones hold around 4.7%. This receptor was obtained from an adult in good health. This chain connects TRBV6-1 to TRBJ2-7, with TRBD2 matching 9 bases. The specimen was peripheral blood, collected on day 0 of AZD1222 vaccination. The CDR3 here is CASSEEETSGYEQYF. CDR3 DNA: TGTGCCAGCAGTGAAGAGGAGACTAGCGGCTACGAGCAGTACTTC.